Given below is one T cell receptor (beta chain) in context. The CDR3 totals 14 residues. Germline-derived CDR1 and CDR2 are KGHSH and LQKENI. V lost 6 bases to trimming and J lost 7 bases; unmatched junction nucleotides: 8. The protocol was immunoSEQ multiplex PCR, while the TCRdb copy is restricted to in-frame clones and leaves out a portion. The sample has roughly 49,000 clones; roughly 84% are singletons. Noted time point: pretreatment peripheral blood. The data derive from a study of PD-L1 blockade in urothelial cancer. On the study more broadly: Starting in the mid-2010s, patients were given atezolizumab (1,200 mg intravenously every 3 weeks).

The sample in question was PBMCs, obtained around atezolizumab (anti-PD-L1) treatment. The chain recombines TRBV18 with TRBJ1-4; 7 positions agree with TRBD1. The receptor comes from a man aged 60 to 75 with urothelial cancer. CDR3 DNA: TGTGCCAGCTCCATGACAGGGATTACTGAAAAACTGTTTTTT. It specifies CASSMTGITEKLFF.